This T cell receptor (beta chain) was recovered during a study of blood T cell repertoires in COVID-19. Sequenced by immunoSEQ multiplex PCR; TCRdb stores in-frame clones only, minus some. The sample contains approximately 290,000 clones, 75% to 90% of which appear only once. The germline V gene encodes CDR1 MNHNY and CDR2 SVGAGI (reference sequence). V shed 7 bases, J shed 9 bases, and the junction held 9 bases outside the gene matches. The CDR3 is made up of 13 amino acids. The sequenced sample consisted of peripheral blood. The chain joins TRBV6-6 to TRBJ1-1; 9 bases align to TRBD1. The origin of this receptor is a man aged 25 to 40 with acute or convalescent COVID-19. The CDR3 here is CASKGTGRSQAFF. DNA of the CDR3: TGTGCCAGCAAGGGGACAGGGCGCAGTCAAGCTTTCTTT.